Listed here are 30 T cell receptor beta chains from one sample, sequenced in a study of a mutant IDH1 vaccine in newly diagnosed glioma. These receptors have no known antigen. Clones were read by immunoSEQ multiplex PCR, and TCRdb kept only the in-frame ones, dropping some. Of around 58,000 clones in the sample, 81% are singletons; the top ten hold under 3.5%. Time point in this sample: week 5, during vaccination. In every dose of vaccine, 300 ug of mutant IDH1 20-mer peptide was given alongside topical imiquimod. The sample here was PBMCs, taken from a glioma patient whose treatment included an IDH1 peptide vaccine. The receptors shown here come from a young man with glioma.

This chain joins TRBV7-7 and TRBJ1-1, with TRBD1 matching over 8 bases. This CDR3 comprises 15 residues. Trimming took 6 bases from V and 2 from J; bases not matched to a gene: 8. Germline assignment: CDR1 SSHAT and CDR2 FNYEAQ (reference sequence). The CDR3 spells CASSPWGTGNTEAFF. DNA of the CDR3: TGTGCCAGCAGTCCGTGGGGGACAGGTAACACTGAAGCTTTCTTT.

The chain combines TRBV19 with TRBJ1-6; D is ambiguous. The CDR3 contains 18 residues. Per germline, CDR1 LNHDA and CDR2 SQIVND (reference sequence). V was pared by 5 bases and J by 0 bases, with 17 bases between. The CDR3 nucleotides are TGTGCCAGTAGTCCTCGGGATTTATTGAGCTCCTATAATTCACCCCTCCACTTT. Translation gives CASSPRDLLSSYNSPLHF.

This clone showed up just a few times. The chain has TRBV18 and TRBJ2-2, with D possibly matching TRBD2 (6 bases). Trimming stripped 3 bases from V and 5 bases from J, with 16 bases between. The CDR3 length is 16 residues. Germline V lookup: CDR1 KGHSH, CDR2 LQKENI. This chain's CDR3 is CASSPRRRGGTGELFF. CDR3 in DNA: TGTGCCAGCTCACCTCGAAGGCGGGGCGGGACCGGGGAGCTGTTTTTT.

As DNA, the CDR3 is TGCGCCAGCAGCCTACAGGGAGGGGATGAAAAACTGTTTTTT. Residues: CASSLQGGDEKLFF. The chain joins TRBV5-1 to TRBJ1-4, with D perhaps TRBD1 (6 bases). Trimming left V 4 bases short and J 6 bases short, with 13 bases between. Germline CDR1 reads SGHRS; CDR2 reads YFSETQ. This CDR3 contains 14 residues. The full variable domain, in which reference TRBV5-1 and TRBJ1-4 provide the parts outside the CDR3, is KAGVTQTPRYLIKTRGQQVTLSCSPISGHRSVSWYQQTPGQGLQFLFEYFSETQRNKGNFPGRFSGRQFSNSRSEMNVSTLELGDSALYLCASSLQGGDEKLFFGSGTQLSVL.

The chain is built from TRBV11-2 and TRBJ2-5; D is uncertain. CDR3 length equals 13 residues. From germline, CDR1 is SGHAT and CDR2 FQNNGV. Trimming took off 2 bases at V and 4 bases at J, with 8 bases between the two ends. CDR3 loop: CASSLYVGETQYF. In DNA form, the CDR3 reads TGTGCCAGCAGCTTATATGTGGGAGAGACCCAGTACTTC.

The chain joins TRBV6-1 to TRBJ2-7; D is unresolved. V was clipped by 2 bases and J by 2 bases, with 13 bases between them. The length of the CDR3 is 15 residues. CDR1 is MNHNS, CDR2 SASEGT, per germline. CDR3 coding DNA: TGTGCCAGCAGTGAAACGTGGGGTGGGCCCTACGAGCAGTACTTC. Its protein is CASSETWGGPYEQYF.

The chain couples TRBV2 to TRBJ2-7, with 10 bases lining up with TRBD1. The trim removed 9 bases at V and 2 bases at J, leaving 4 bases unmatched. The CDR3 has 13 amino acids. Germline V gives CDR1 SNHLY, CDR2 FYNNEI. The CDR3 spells CASEGQGTYEQYF. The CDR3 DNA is TGTGCCAGTGAGGGACAGGGGACCTACGAGCAGTACTTC.

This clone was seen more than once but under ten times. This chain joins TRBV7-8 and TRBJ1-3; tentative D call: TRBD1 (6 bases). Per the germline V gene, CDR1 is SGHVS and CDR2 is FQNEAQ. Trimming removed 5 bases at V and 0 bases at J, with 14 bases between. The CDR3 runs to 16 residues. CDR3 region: CASSPDRTDSGNTIYF. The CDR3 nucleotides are TGTGCCAGCAGCCCCGACAGGACAGACTCTGGAAACACCATATATTTT.

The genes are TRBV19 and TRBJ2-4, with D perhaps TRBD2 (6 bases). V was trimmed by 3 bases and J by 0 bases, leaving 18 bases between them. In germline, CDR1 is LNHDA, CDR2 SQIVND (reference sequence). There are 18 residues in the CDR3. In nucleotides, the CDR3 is TGTGCCAGTAGTATTAGCGGTGGGTTAACCGTAGCCAAAAACATTCAGTACTTC. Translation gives CASSISGGLTVAKNIQYF.

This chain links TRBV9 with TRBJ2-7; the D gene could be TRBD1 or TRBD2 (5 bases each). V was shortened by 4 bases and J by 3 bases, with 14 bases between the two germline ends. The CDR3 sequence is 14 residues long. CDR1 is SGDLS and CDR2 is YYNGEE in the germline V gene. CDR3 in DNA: TGTGCCAGCAGCCCCTCGGGACGTTACTACGAGCAGTACTTC. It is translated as CASSPSGRYYEQYF.

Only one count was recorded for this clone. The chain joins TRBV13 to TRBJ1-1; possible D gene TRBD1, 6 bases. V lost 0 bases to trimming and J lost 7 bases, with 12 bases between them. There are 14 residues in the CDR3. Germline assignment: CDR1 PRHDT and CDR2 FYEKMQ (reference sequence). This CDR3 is CASSLGQGIGEAFF. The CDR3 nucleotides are TGTGCCAGCAGCTTAGGACAGGGCATCGGTGAAGCTTTCTTT.

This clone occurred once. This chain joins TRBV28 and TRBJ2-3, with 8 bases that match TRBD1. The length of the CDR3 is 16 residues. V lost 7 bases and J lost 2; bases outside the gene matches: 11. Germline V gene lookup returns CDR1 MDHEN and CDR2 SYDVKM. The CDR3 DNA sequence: TGTGCCAGCAACCAGGGGGCAGCGAGATCCACAGATACGCAGTATTTT. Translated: CASNQGAARSTDTQYF.

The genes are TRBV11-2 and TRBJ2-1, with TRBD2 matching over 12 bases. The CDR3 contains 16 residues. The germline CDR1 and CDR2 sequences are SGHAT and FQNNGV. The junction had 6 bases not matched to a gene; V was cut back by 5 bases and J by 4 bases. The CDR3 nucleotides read TGTGCCAGCAGCCGACGGACTAGCGGGGAATACAATGAGCAGTTCTTC. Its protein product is CASSRRTSGEYNEQFF.

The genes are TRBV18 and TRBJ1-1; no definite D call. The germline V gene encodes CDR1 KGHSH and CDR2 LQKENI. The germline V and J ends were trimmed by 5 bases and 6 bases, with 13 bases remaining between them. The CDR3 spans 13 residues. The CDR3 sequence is CASSSTVGSEAFF. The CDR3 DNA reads TGTGCCAGCTCATCAACTGTAGGGTCTGAAGCTTTCTTT.

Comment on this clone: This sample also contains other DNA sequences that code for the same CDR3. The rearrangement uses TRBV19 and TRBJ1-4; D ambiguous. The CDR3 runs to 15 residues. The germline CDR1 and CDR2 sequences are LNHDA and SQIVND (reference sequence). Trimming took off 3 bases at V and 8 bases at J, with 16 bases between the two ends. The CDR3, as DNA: TGTGCCAGTAGTATCCCCAATGCCCGGCGGGAAAAACTGTTTTTT. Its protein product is CASSIPNARREKLFF.

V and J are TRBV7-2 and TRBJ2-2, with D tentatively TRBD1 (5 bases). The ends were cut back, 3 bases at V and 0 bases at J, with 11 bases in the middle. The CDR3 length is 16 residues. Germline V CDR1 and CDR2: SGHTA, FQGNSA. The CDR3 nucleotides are TGTGCCAGCAGCTTCCTTTCAGGGACGAACACCGGGGAGCTGTTTTTT. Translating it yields CASSFLSGTNTGELFF.

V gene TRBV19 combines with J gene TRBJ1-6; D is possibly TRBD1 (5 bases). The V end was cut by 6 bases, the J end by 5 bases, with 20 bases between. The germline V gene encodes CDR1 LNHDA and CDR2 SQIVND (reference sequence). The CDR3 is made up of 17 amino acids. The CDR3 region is CASSGGIRHANNSPLHF. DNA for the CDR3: TGTGCCAGTAGCGGGGGTATAAGGCACGCTAATAATTCACCCCTCCACTTT. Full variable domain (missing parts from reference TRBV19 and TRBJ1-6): DGGITQSPKYLFRKEGQNVTLSCEQNLNHDAMYWYRQDPGQGLRLIYYSQIVNDFQKGDIAEGYSVSREKKESFPLTVTSAQKNPTAFYLCASSGGIRHANNSPLHFGNGTRLTVT.

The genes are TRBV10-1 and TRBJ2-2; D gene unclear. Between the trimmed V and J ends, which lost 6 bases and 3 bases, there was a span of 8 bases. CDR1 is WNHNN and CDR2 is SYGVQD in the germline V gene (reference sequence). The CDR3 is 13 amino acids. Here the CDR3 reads CASRPRDTGELFF. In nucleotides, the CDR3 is TGCGCCAGCAGGCCAAGGGACACCGGGGAGCTGTTTTTT.

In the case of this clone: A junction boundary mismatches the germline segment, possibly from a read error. CDR3 residues: CASRLASSGAGGQKTQYF. The CDR3, as DNA: TGCGCCAGCAGGTTAGCCTCCTCCGGGGCAGGGGGCCAAAAGACCCAGTACTTC. The V gene is TRBV5-1, the J gene TRBJ2-5; 8 bases line up with TRBD1. This CDR3 has 18 residues. Germline lookup yields CDR1 SGHRS and CDR2 YFSETQ.

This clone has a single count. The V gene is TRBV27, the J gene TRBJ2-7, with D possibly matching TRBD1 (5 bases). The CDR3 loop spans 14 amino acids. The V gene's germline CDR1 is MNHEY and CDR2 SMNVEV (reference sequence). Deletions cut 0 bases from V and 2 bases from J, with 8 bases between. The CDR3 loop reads CASSLSAGTYEQYF. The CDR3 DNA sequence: TGTGCCAGCAGTTTATCGGCAGGGACCTACGAGCAGTACTTC.

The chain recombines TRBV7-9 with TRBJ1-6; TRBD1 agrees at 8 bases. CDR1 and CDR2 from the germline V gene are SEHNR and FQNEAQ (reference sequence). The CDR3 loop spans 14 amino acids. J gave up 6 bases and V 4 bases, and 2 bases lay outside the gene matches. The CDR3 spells CASSSGQANSPLHF. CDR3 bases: TGTGCCAGCAGCTCGGGACAGGCTAATTCACCCCTCCACTTT.

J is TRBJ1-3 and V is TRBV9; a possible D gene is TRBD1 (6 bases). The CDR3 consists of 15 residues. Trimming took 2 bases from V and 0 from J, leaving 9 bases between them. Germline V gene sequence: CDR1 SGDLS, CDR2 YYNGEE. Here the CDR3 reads CASSVQGSSGNTIYF. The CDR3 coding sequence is TGTGCCAGCAGCGTTCAGGGGAGCTCTGGAAACACCATATATTTT.

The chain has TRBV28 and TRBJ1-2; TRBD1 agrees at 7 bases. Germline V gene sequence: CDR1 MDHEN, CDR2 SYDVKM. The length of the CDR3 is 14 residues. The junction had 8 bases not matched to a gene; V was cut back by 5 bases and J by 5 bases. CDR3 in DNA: TGTGCCAGCAGTCTCCGCTCAGGGGGTTATGGCTACACCTTC. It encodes CASSLRSGGYGYTF.

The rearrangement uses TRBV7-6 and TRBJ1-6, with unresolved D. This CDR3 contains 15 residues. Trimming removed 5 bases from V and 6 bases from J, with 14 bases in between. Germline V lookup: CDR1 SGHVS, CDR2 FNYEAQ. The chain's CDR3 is CASSPMSASNSPLHF. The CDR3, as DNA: TGTGCCAGCAGCCCAATGTCAGCATCTAATTCACCCCTCCACTTT. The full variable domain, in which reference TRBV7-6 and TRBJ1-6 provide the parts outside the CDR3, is GAGVSQSPRYKVTKRGQDVALRCDPISGHVSLYWYRQALGQGPEFLTYFNYEAQQDKSGLPNDRFSAERPEGSISTLTIQRTEQRDSAMYRCASSPMSASNSPLHFGNGTRLTVT.

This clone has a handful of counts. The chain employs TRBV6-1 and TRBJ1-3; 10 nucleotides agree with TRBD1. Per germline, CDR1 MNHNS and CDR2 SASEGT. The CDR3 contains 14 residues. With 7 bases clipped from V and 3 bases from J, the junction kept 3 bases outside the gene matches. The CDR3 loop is CASKTGGFGNTIYF. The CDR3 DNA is TGTGCCAGCAAGACAGGGGGCTTTGGAAACACCATATATTTT.

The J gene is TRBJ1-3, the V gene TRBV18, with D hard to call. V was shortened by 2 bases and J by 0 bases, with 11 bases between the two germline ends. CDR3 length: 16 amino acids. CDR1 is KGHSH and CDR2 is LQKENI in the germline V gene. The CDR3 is CASSPGQTYSGNTIYF. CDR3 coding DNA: TGTGCCAGCTCACCAGGCCAGACTTACTCTGGAAACACCATATATTTT.

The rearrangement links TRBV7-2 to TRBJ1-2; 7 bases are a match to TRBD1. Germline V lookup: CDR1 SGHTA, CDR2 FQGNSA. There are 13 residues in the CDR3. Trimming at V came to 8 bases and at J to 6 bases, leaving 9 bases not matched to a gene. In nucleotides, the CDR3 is TGTGCCAGCTTATCCGGGACAGTTAATGGCTACACCTTC. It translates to CASLSGTVNGYTF.

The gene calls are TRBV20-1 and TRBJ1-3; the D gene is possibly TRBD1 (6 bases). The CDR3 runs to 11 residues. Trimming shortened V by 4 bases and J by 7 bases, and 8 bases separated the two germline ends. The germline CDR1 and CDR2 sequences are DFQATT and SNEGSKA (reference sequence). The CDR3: CSAITGNTIYF. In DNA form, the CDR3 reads TGCAGTGCTATTACAGGGAACACCATATATTTT.

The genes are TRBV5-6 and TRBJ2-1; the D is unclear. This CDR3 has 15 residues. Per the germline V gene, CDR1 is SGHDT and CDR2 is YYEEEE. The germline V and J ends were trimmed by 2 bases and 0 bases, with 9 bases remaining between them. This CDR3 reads CASSFGVSSYNEQFF. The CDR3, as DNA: TGTGCCAGCAGCTTTGGGGTTAGCTCCTACAATGAGCAGTTCTTC.

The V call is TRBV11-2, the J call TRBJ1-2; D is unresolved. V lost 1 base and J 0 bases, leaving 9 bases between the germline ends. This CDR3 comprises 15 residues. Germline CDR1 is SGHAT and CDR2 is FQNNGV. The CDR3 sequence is CASSLGRSSNYGYTF. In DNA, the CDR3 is TGTGCCAGCAGCTTAGGCAGGTCGTCTAACTATGGCTACACCTTC.